The present entry profiles one TCR beta chain with its context. Its antigen is still unknown. The record originates from a study of lymphopenia after photon versus proton radiotherapy. Method: immunoSEQ multiplex PCR; TCRdb's copy keeps in-frame clones and lacks some. The table records about 22,000 clones, nearly 95% of them present only once. General observations from the study: After lymphocyte nadir, photon-treated repertoires showed oligoclonal expansion, especially CD8+ Temra. Larger post-nadir TCR diversity loss correlated inversely with survival in deceased patients. Under photons, naive T cells and diversity fell while effector/memory populations rose.

This clonotype originated in a woman in her 70s with pancreatic cancer. Some clones in this sample may be carry-over from other donors' samples. Material: peripheral blood, obtained from a patient treated with proton-based radiotherapy.

Written as DNA, the CDR3 is TGTGCCAGCAGAAATGGACAGCGCATGAACACTGAAGCTTTCTTT. Protein: CASRNGQRMNTEAFF. The chain is built from TRBV6-5 and TRBJ1-1; possibly TRBD1 for D (6 bases). This CDR3 has 15 amino acids. Germline lookup yields CDR1 MNHEY and CDR2 SVGAGI. Between the trimmed V and J ends, which lost 6 bases and 0 bases, there was a span of 14 bases.